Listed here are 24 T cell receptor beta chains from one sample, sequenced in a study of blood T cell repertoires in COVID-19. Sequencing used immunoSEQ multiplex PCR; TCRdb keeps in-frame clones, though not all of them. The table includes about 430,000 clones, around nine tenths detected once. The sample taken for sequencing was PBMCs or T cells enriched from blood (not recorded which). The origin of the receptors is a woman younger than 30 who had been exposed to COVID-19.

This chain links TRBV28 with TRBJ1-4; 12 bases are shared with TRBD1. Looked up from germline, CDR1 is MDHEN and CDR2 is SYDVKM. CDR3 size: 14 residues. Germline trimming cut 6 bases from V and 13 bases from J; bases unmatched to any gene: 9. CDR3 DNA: TGTGCCAGCAGGAGCGGGACAGGGGGCGACATACTGTTTTTT. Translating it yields CASRSGTGGDILFF.

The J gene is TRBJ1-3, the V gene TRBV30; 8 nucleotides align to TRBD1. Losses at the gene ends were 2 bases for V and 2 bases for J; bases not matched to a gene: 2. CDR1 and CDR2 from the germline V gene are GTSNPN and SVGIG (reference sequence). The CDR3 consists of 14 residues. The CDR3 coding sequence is TGTGCCTGGAGTTCGACAGGGGCTGGAAACACCATATATTTT. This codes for CAWSSTGAGNTIYF.

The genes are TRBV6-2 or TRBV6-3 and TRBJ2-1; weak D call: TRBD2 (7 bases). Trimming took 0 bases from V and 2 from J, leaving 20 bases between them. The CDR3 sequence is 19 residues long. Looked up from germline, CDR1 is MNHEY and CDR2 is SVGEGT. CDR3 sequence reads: CASSYSRGASGEAYNEQFF. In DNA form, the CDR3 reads TGTGCCAGCAGTTACTCGAGGGGGGCGAGCGGGGAAGCCTACAATGAGCAGTTCTTC.

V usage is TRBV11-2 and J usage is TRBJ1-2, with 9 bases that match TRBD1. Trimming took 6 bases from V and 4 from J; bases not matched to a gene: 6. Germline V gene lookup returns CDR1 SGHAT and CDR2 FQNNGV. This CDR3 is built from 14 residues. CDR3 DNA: TGTGCCAGCAGTCCGGGACAGGGAAGCTATGGCTACACCTTC. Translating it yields CASSPGQGSYGYTF.

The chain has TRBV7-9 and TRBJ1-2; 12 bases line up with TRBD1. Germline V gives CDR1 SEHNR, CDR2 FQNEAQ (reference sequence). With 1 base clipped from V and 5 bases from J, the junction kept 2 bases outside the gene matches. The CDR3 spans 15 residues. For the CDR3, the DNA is TGTGCCAGCAGCTTAGTGGGACAGGGGGCGTATGGCTACACCTTC. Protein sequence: CASSLVGQGAYGYTF. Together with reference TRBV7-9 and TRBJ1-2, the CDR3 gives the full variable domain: DTGVSQNPRHKITKRGQNVTFRCDPISEHNRLYWYRQTLGQGPEFLTYFQNEAQLEKSRLLSDRFSAERPKGSFSTLEIQRTEQGDSAMYLCASSLVGQGAYGYTFGSGTRLTVV.

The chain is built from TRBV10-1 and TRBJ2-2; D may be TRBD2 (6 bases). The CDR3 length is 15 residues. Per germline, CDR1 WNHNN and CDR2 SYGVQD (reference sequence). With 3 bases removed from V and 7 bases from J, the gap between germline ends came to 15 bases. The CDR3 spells CASSDQGGGNGELFF. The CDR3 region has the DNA TGCGCCAGCAGTGATCAGGGAGGAGGTAACGGGGAGCTGTTTTTT.

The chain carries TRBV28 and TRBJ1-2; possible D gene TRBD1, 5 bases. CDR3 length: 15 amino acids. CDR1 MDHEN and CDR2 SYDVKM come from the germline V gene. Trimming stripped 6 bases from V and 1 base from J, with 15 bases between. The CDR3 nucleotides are TGTGCCAGCAGATCGACAGCACCCTATAACTATGGCTACACCTTC. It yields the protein CASRSTAPYNYGYTF.

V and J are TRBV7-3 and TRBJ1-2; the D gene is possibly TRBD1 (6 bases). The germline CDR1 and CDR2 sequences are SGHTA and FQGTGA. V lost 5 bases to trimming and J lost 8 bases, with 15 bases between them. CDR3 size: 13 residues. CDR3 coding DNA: TGTGCCAGCAGCAAAAACAGGGAATACGGCTACACCTTC. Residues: CASSKNREYGYTF.

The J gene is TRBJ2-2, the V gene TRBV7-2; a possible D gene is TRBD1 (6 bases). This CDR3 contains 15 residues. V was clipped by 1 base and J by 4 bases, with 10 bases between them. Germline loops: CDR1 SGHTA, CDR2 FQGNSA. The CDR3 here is CASSLGSRGTGELFF. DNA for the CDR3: TGTGCCAGCAGCTTAGGTTCCAGGGGCACCGGGGAGCTGTTTTTT. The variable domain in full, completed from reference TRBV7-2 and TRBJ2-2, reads GAGVSQSPSNKVTEKGKDVELRCDPISGHTALYWYRQSLGQGLEFLIYFQGNSAPDKSGLPSDRFSAERTGGSVSTLTIQRTQQEDSAVYLCASSLGSRGTGELFFGEGSRLTVL.

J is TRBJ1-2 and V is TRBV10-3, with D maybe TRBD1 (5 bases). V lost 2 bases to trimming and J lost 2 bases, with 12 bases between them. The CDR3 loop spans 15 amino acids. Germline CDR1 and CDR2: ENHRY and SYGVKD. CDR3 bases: TGTGCCATCAGTGAGAGGGAGGGGTTCAACTATGGCTACACCTTC. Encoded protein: CAISEREGFNYGYTF.

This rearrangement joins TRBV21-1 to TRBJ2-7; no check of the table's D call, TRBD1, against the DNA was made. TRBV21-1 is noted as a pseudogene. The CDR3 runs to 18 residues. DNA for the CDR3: TGTGCCAGCAGCAAAGCGCGTTGGTCTTATGGGACAGCCTCCGAGCAGTACTTC. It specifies CASSKARWSYGTASEQYF.

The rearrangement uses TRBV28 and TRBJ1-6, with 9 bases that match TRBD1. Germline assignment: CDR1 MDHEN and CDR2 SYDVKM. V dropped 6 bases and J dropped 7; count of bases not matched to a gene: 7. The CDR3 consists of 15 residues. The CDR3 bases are TGTGCCAGCAGGACCCGGGACAGGGCCAATTCACCCCTCCACTTT. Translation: CASRTRDRANSPLHF.

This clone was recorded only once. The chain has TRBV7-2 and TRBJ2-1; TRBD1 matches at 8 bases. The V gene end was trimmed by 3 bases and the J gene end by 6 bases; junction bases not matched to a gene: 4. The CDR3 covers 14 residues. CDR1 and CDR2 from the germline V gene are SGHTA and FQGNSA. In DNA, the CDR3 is TGTGCCAGCAGCTTTAGGACAGGGACCAATGAGCAGTTCTTC. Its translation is CASSFRTGTNEQFF.

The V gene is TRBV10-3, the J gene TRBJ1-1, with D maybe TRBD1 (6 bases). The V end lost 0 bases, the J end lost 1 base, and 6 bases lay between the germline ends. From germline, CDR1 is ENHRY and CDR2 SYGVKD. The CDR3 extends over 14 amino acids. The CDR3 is CAISESGQNTEAFF. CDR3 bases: TGTGCCATCAGTGAGTCGGGACAGAACACTGAAGCTTTCTTT.

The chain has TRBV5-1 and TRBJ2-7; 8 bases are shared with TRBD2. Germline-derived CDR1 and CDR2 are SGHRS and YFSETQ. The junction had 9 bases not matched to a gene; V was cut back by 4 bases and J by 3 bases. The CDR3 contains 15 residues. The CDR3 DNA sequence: TGCGCCAGCAGCGACCAAACTAGCGGCGGCTACGAGCAGTACTTC. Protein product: CASSDQTSGGYEQYF.

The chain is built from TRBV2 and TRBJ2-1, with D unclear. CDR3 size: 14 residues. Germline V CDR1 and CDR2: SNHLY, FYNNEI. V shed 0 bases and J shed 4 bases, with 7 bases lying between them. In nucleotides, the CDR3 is TGTGCCAGCAGTGAAGCGCGGCAGTACAATGAGCAGTTCTTC. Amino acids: CASSEARQYNEQFF. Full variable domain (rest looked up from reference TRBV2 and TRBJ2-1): EPEVTQTPSHQVTQMGQEVILRCVPISNHLYFYWYRQILGQKVEFLVSFYNNEISEKSEIFDDQFSVERPDGSNFTLKIRSTKLEDSAMYFCASSEARQYNEQFFGPGTRLTVL.

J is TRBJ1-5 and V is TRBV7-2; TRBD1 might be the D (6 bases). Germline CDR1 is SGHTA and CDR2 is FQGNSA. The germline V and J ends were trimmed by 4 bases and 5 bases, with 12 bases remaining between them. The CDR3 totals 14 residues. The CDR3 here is CASSYTGRDQPQHF. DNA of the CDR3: TGTGCCAGCAGCTACACAGGGAGGGATCAGCCCCAGCATTTT.

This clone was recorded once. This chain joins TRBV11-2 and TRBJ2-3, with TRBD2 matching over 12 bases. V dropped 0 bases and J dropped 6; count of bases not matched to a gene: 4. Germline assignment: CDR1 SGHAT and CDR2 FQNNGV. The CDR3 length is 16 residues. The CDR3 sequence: CASSLDLAGGLDTQYF. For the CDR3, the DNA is TGTGCCAGCAGCTTAGATCTAGCGGGGGGGCTGGATACGCAGTATTTT.

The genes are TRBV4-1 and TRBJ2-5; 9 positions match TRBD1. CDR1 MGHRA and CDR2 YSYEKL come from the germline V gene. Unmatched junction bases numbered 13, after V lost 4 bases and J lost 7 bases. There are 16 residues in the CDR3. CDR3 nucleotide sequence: TGCGCCAGCAGCCCCGACCCCGGGACAGGGCTTGGGACCCAGTACTTC. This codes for CASSPDPGTGLGTQYF.

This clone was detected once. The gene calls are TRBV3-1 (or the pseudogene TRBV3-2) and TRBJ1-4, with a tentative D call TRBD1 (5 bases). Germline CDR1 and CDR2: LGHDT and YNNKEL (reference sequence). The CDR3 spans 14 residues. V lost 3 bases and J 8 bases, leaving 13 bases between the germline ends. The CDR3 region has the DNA TGTGCCAGCAGCCACCAGGGTCCAGGAGAAAAACTGTTTTTT. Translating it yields CASSHQGPGEKLFF.

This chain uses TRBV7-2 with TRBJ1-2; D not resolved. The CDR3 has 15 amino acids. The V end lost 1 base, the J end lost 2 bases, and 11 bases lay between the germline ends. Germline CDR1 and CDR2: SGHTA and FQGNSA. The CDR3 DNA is TGTGCCAGCAGCTTAGGGAGCATCTCCAACTATGGCTACACCTTC. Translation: CASSLGSISNYGYTF. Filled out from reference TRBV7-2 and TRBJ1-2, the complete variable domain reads GAGVSQSPSNKVTEKGKDVELRCDPISGHTALYWYRQSLGQGLEFLIYFQGNSAPDKSGLPSDRFSAERTGGSVSTLTIQRTQQEDSAVYLCASSLGSISNYGYTFGSGTRLTVV.

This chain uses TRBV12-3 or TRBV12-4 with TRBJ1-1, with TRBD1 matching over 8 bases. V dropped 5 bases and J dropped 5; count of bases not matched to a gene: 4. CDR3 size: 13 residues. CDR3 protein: CASSRDRRTEAFF. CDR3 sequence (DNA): TGTGCCAGCAGTCGGGACAGGAGGACTGAAGCTTTCTTT.

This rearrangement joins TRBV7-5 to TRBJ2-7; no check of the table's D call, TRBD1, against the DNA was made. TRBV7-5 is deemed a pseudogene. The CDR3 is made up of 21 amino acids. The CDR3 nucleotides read TGTGTCAGAAGCTTAAGTGGGGACAGGACAGGCCCTAAGGGAGCCTCCTACGAGCAGTACTTC. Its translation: CVRSLSGDRTGPKGASYEQYF.

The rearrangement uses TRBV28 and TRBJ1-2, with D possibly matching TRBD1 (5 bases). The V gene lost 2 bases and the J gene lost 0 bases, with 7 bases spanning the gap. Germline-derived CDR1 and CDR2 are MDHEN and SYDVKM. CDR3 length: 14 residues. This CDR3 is CASSLQGSNYGYTF. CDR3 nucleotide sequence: TGTGCCAGCAGTTTACAGGGATCTAACTATGGCTACACCTTC.